This T cell receptor beta chain appears in the sequencing data of a study of T cell responses to AZD1222 COVID-19 vaccine. Comments on this clone: Its antigen is unidentified.

With 4 bases removed from V and 0 bases from J, the gap between germline ends came to 4 bases. Germline assignment: CDR1 MNHEY and CDR2 SVGAGI. This CDR3 contains 14 residues. TCRdb's table, derived via immunoSEQ multiplex PCR, lists solely in-frame clones and lacks some. The table records about 160,000 clones, roughly 94% of them present only once. Notes on the study in general: Nearly half of the spike-specific TCRs reportedly recognize variant regions that carry no mutations. The peak T cell response came first, and repertoires were sampled only after it. White British ancestry dominated among donors, who included more females, and clonal diversity was possibly underestimated. Spike was spanned by vaccine-associated CD4 TCRs, with dominance at 160-218 and 743-854.

Sequencing was performed on peripheral blood, taken on day 0 of MenACWY control vaccination. This receptor was obtained from an adult in good health. The J gene is TRBJ2-6, the V gene TRBV6-5, with D uncertain. The CDR3 here is CASSSVSGANVLTF. The CDR3 nucleotides read TGTGCCAGCAGTTCCGTCTCTGGGGCCAACGTCCTGACTTTC.